These 19 T cell receptor beta chains came from one sample sequenced in a study of cytomegalovirus exposure and HLA in healthy donors. Use of 60 Vbeta and 13 Jbeta primers characterized the PCR. Sequencing was performed with immunoSEQ multiplex PCR; in TCRdb, only in-frame clones are kept and a portion is missing. The sample gives roughly 190,000 clones, just under 80% of which show up once; 2.9% is in the top ten. Material for sequencing was PBMCs. Every receptor here comes from a female donor in good health and CMV-seronegative.

This clone showed up just once. The chain couples TRBV7-2 to TRBJ1-5, with D perhaps TRBD1 (5 bases). The ends were cut back, 3 bases at V and 6 bases at J, with 12 bases in the middle. Germline CDR1 SGHTA, CDR2 FQGNSA. This CDR3 has 14 residues. The CDR3 nucleotides read TGTGCCAGCAGCTTTACATGGGGGGGTCAGCCCCAGCATTTT. Its translation: CASSFTWGGQPQHF.

The rearrangement links TRBV9 to TRBJ2-1, with TRBD2 matching over 11 bases. The germline gives CDR1 SGDLS, CDR2 YYNGEE. Trimming at V came to 2 bases and at J to 6 bases, leaving 4 bases not matched to a gene. The CDR3 is made up of 15 amino acids. This CDR3 is CASSVFSGRGNEQFF. The CDR3 coding sequence is TGTGCCAGCAGCGTTTTTAGCGGGAGGGGCAATGAGCAGTTCTTC.

This clone occurred a few times. The genes are TRBV7-9 and TRBJ1-4, with 12 bases fitting TRBD1. The J segment lost 3 bases and the V segment lost 5 bases, leaving 7 bases of the junction unmatched. The germline V gene has CDR1 SEHNR and CDR2 FQNEAQ (reference sequence). This CDR3 contains 17 residues. The CDR3 DNA follows: TGTGCCAGCAGCGGGGTGGGACAGGGGGCGGCTAATGAAAAACTGTTTTTT. As protein: CASSGVGQGAANEKLFF.

This clone has only a few counts. The junction departs from the called germline gene at one end, perhaps through a read error. The rearrangement links TRBV7-7 to TRBJ2-3, with TRBD2 matching over 7 bases. The CDR3 contains 14 residues. Germline CDR1 is SSHAT and CDR2 is FNYEAQ (reference sequence). CDR3 region: CASSLAGSTDTQYF. CDR3 DNA sequence: TGTGCTAGCAGCTTAGCGGGCAGCACAGATACGCAGTATTTT.

This sequence joins TRBV21-1 and TRBJ2-5; the D call of TRBD2 is as the table states it, not checked on the DNA. Near its end, the DNA agrees better with TRBJ2-7, so the J call may be wrong. TRBV21-1 is described as a pseudogene. The CDR3 sequence is 16 residues long. CDR3 amino acids: CASSRLAGGGSYEQYF. In DNA form, the CDR3 reads TGTGCCAGCAGCAGACTAGCGGGAGGGGGTTCCTACGAGCAGTACTTC.

V usage is TRBV7-2 and J usage is TRBJ2-7; TRBD1 agrees at 8 bases. V lost 5 bases, J lost 7 bases, and 16 bases stayed unmatched. This CDR3 is 16 amino acids long. Per the germline V gene, CDR1 is SGHTA and CDR2 is FQGNSA. CDR3 sequence reads: CASSHREQGVGSEQYF. The CDR3, as DNA: TGTGCCAGCAGCCACCGGGAACAGGGGGTCGGTAGTGAGCAGTACTTC.

CDR3 sequence: CASKSGTDTQYF. CDR3 nucleotide sequence: TGTGCCAGCAAGAGCGGCACAGATACGCAGTATTTT. The chain is built from TRBV19 and TRBJ2-3; no clear D gene. V was clipped by 9 bases and J by 1 base, with 8 bases between them. This CDR3 has 12 residues. CDR1 and CDR2 (germline): LNHDA, SQIVND (reference sequence).

V usage is TRBV11-3 and J usage is TRBJ2-1; tentatively, D is TRBD1 (6 bases). The CDR3 runs 14 residues. Germline V lookup: CDR1 SGHNT, CDR2 YENEEA. The V end was cut by 5 bases, the J end by 3 bases, with 11 bases between. CDR3 DNA: TGTGCCAGCAGCAACAGGGTTCTCTACAATGAGCAGTTCTTC. It specifies CASSNRVLYNEQFF.

The chain recombines TRBV7-2 with TRBJ2-7, with 7 bases matching TRBD1. This CDR3 is built from 15 residues. Germline CDR1 is SGHTA and CDR2 is FQGNSA. V lost 3 bases, J lost 0 bases, and 5 bases stayed unmatched. CDR3: CASSLGDRISYEQYF. The CDR3 DNA is TGTGCCAGCAGCTTGGGGGACAGAATCTCCTACGAGCAGTACTTC. Together with reference TRBV7-2 and TRBJ2-7, the CDR3 gives the full variable domain: GAGVSQSPSNKVTEKGKDVELRCDPISGHTALYWYRQSLGQGLEFLIYFQGNSAPDKSGLPSDRFSAERTGGSVSTLTIQRTQQEDSAVYLCASSLGDRISYEQYFGPGTRLTVT.

This chain joins TRBV4-2 and TRBJ1-2; a weak D match, TRBD1 (5 bases). In germline, CDR1 is LGHNA, CDR2 YNFKEQ. V was pared by 4 bases and J by 5 bases, with 20 bases between. This CDR3 spans 16 amino acids. CDR3 sequence: CASSPKAGREEYGYTF. As DNA, the CDR3 is TGTGCCAGCAGCCCGAAGGCGGGGCGGGAGGAGTATGGCTACACCTTC.

About this clone itself: One end of the junction is discordant with germline, which a read error may explain. The chain joins TRBV7-9 to TRBJ1-4; D remains ambiguous. The CDR3 contains 14 residues. Germline loops: CDR1 SEHNR, CDR2 FQNEAQ (reference sequence). The CDR3 coding sequence is TGTACCAGCAGCTTAGGGCAGACAAATGAAAAACTGTTTTTT. Its protein product is CTSSLGQTNEKLFF. The full variable domain, in which reference TRBV7-9 and TRBJ1-4 provide the parts outside the CDR3, is DTGVSQNPRHKITKRGQNVTFRCDPISEHNRLYWYRQTLGQGPEFLTYFQNEAQLEKSRLLSDRFSAERPKGSFSTLEIQRTEQGDSAMYLCTSSLGQTNEKLFFGSGTQLSVL.

V gene TRBV10-3 combines with J gene TRBJ1-1, with a weak D call TRBD1 (5 bases). Germline-derived CDR1 and CDR2 are ENHRY and SYGVKD. The CDR3 contains 13 residues. V shed 10 bases and J shed 4 bases, with 16 bases lying between them. DNA of the CDR3: TGTGCCAACCAGGGCGAAGGCTCCACTGAAGCTTTCTTT. The encoded protein is CANQGEGSTEAFF.

This clone was observed once. In nucleotides, the CDR3 is TGTGCCAGTAGGGGACAGAGACGAAGCACAGATACGCAGTATTTT. It yields the protein CASRGQRRSTDTQYF. V is TRBV19 and J is TRBJ2-3; the match to TRBD1 covers 7 bases. This CDR3 contains 15 residues. J was trimmed by 0 bases and V by 6 bases; bases with no gene match: 6. CDR1 is LNHDA, CDR2 SQIVND, per germline (reference sequence).

The chain has TRBV28 and TRBJ2-7; D call uncertain. Trimming shortened V by 5 bases and J by 12 bases, and 17 bases separated the two germline ends. CDR3 length equals 12 residues. The germline gives CDR1 MDHEN, CDR2 SYDVKM. CDR3 DNA sequence: TGTGCCAGCAGTCCCCATCCCCTCTCGGTGTACTTC. This translates into CASSPHPLSVYF.

CDR3 in amino acids: CASSYLRGRSSYEQYF. CDR3 in DNA: TGTGCCAGCAGTTACCTTAGGGGGCGAAGCTCCTACGAGCAGTACTTC. V is TRBV6-5 and J is TRBJ2-5, with 7 bases that match TRBD1. The J call may be faulty, since TRBJ2-7 better matches the DNA end. Germline CDR1 and CDR2: MNHEY and SVGAGI. This CDR3 has 16 residues.

The V and J genes are TRBV9 and TRBJ1-1, with D uncertain. V was clipped by 0 bases and J by 4 bases, with 10 bases between them. Germline V gene sequence: CDR1 SGDLS, CDR2 YYNGEE. The CDR3 runs 14 residues. Written as DNA, the CDR3 is TGTGCCAGCAGCGTAGTGGGGAGAGGCACTGAAGCTTTCTTT. Its protein product is CASSVVGRGTEAFF.

The chain employs TRBV7-2 and TRBJ2-1, with D possibly TRBD1 on 6 matching bases. Germline V CDR1 and CDR2: SGHTA, FQGNSA. V lost 5 bases to trimming and J lost 13 bases, with 24 bases between them. CDR3 size: 15 residues. Here the CDR3 reads CASSRPSGQLTIQFF. The CDR3 DNA reads as TGTGCCAGCAGCCGACCCTCCGGACAGCTGACAATACAGTTCTTC. Complete variable domain (other parts from reference TRBV7-2 and TRBJ2-1): GAGVSQSPSNKVTEKGKDVELRCDPISGHTALYWYRQSLGQGLEFLIYFQGNSAPDKSGLPSDRFSAERTGGSVSTLTIQRTQQEDSAVYLCASSRPSGQLTIQFFGPGTRLTVL.

V and J are TRBV7-6 and TRBJ1-1; D uncertain. The V gene's germline CDR1 is SGHVS and CDR2 FNYEAQ. This CDR3 comprises 17 residues. V lost 1 base to trimming and J lost 3 bases, with 18 bases between them. The CDR3 reads CASSLEVAWGGDTEAFF. The CDR3 DNA reads as TGTGCCAGCAGCTTAGAGGTAGCTTGGGGAGGTGACACTGAAGCTTTCTTT.

This clone was seen only once. The chain couples TRBV5-6 to TRBJ2-4; 10 nucleotides match TRBD2. Germline values: CDR1 SGHDT, CDR2 YYEEEE. The CDR3 loop spans 17 amino acids. V was pared by 4 bases and J by 0 bases, with 7 bases of the junction left unmatched. The CDR3 here is CASSLRTSGIAKNIQYF. The DNA for the CDR3 is TGTGCCAGCAGCCTGAGGACTAGCGGAATAGCCAAAAACATTCAGTACTTC. Complete variable domain (other parts from reference TRBV5-6 and TRBJ2-4): DAGVTQSPTHLIKTRGQQVTLRCSPKSGHDTVSWYQQALGQGPQFIFQYYEEEERQRGNFPDRFSGHQFPNYSSELNVNALLLGDSALYLCASSLRTSGIAKNIQYFGAGTRLSVL.